Presented here are 25 T cell receptor beta chains from one specimen sequenced in a study of CXCR3-negative and CXCR3-positive naive CD8 T cells. Points from the study as a whole: Compared with CXCR3-negative naive cells, CXCR3-positive naive cells showed more hydrophobic TRB CDR3s.

UMI-labeled 5' RACE yielded the TRB cDNA libraries. TCRdb re-analyzed the 5' RACE reads; it lists each CDR3 protein once, without DNA. This table lists about 150,000 distinct CDR3 sequences. Antigens for these TCRs are unknown. Material: naive CXCR3+ CD8+ T cells from blood. Sample subset: CD45RO-CCR7+CD27+CD95- naive CD8+ T cells expressing CXCR3 (TNR3+). These receptors came from a human donor in good health. Some clones in this sample may be carry-over from other donors' samples.

The chain employs TRBV13 and TRBJ2-7; no DNA is available, so the TRBD2 call from TCRdb remains unchecked. Germline loops: CDR1 PRHDT, CDR2 FYEKMQ (reference sequence). The CDR3 runs 16 residues. The CDR3: CASSPQGSGGVYEQYF.

V and J are TRBV7-8 and TRBJ2-3; there is no DNA to check the TCRdb D call of TRBD2. The CDR3 totals 15 residues. Germline CDR1 and CDR2: SGHVS and FQNEAQ. CDR3 in amino acids: CASSLRSAYTDTQYF. The complete variable domain, with remaining parts taken from reference TRBV7-8 and TRBJ2-3, reads GAGVSQSPRYKVAKRGQDVALRCDPISGHVSLFWYQQALGQGPEFLTYFQNEAQLDKSGLPSDRFFAERPEGSVSTLKIQRTQQEDSAVYLCASSLRSAYTDTQYFGPGTRLTVL.

The rearrangement uses TRBV12-3 or TRBV12-4 and TRBJ1-2. The CDR3 length is 16 residues. This CDR3 is CASSLTANDVYYGYTF.

The chain employs TRBV7-2 and TRBJ2-3; without DNA, the TCRdb call of TRBD2 cannot be checked. The CDR3 sequence is 15 residues long. Germline CDR1 is SGHTA and CDR2 is FQGNSA. The CDR3 here is CATAGGPMRADTQYF.

The V call is TRBV14, the J call TRBJ2-1; there is no DNA to check the TCRdb D call of TRBD2. Germline V gene lookup returns CDR1 SGHDN and CDR2 FVKESK. This CDR3 is 17 amino acids long. CDR3 protein: CASSRGLVVQWGNEQFF.

The rearrangement joins TRBV9 to TRBJ2-1; the D gene TCRdb calls, TRBD2, cannot be checked with no DNA. The CDR3 totals 13 residues. Per germline, CDR1 SGDLS and CDR2 YYNGEE. The CDR3: CASSVGSGIEQFF.

CDR3 amino acids: CASSYFAGGGNEQFF. The V call is TRBV6-5, the J call TRBJ2-1; TCRdb designates TRBD1, a call that cannot be tested without DNA. In germline, CDR1 is MNHEY, CDR2 SVGAGI. The CDR3 covers 15 residues.

The rearrangement links TRBV28 to TRBJ2-2. The germline gives CDR1 MDHEN, CDR2 SYDVKM. The CDR3 loop spans 16 amino acids. This CDR3 is CASSSASVGFTGELFF.

The chain has TRBV7-9 and TRBJ2-1; absent DNA, TCRdb's TRBD2 call cannot be checked. CDR3 length: 13 residues. Germline CDR1 is SEHNR and CDR2 is FQNEAQ (reference sequence). The CDR3 reads CASSSGTSGQQFF.

This chain links TRBV4-2 with TRBJ2-2; TCRdb returns TRBD2, unconfirmable since there is no DNA. The CDR3 length is 18 residues. Germline lookup yields CDR1 LGHNA and CDR2 YNFKEQ. The CDR3 here is CASSQVFASGTFTGELFF.

V and J are TRBV7-3 and TRBJ2-1; TCRdb lists TRBD1, though no DNA is available to test this call. The CDR3 has 15 residues. Germline V gives CDR1 SGHTA, CDR2 FQGTGA. The CDR3 loop is CASSLDAGGRGEQFF.

CDR3: CASSPMVEPYEQYF. This chain connects TRBV5-6 to TRBJ2-7. The CDR3 has 14 residues. The germline V gene has CDR1 SGHDT and CDR2 YYEEEE.

The chain recombines TRBV20-1 with TRBJ2-3; TCRdb returns TRBD1, unconfirmable since there is no DNA. Per germline, CDR1 DFQATT and CDR2 SNEGSKA (reference sequence). The CDR3 totals 14 residues. Here the CDR3 reads CSAPGQGWISTQYF.

The chain links TRBV4-1 to TRBJ2-1; TCRdb's D call of TRBD2 is untestable without DNA. CDR1 MGHRA and CDR2 YSYEKL come from the germline V gene. The CDR3 is 15 residues long. The CDR3 sequence: CASSQSSGLPNEQFF.

V and J are TRBV7-9 and TRBJ2-7; TCRdb selects TRBD1, and the lack of DNA leaves this call unchecked. This CDR3 has 14 amino acids. Germline CDR1 reads SEHNR; CDR2 reads FQNEAQ (reference sequence). The chain's CDR3 is CASEATGGSYEQYF.

This chain links TRBV6-5 with TRBJ2-3; TCRdb gives TRBD2 as the D gene, but with no DNA this cannot be confirmed. Germline V lookup: CDR1 MNHEY, CDR2 SVGAGI. The length of the CDR3 is 15 residues. Here the CDR3 reads CASSYGGFRTDTQYF.

CDR3 protein: CASSQGQGGSPLHF. This sequence joins TRBV4-1 and TRBJ1-6; the D call of TRBD1 rests on TCRdb alone, since no DNA is present to check it. The CDR3 has 14 residues. Looked up from germline, CDR1 is MGHRA and CDR2 is YSYEKL.

This sequence joins TRBV7-2 and TRBJ2-3; TCRdb's D call of TRBD2 is untestable without DNA. Germline V gene data show CDR1 as SGHTA and CDR2 as FQGNSA. This CDR3 comprises 20 residues. Here the CDR3 reads CASSLLKGLAGGRYTDTQYF.

V and J are TRBV27 and TRBJ1-2; with no DNA, the TCRdb D assignment of TRBD1 cannot be verified. The CDR3 is 13 residues long. Germline lookup yields CDR1 MNHEY and CDR2 SMNVEV (reference sequence). CDR3 sequence: CASSSGRGAGYTF.

The chain couples TRBV5-1 to TRBJ1-1. The CDR3 is 14 amino acids. Germline CDR1 and CDR2: SGHRS and YFSETQ. The CDR3 loop reads CASSYGQGSSEAFF.

The chain uses TRBV11-2 and TRBJ2-3; TCRdb's D call of TRBD1 is untestable without DNA. The germline V gene has CDR1 SGHAT and CDR2 FQNNGV. The CDR3 is made up of 17 amino acids. The CDR3: CASSLYPGGPGADTQYF.

The V call is TRBV5-1, the J call TRBJ1-2. The CDR3 consists of 13 residues. Per germline, CDR1 SGHRS and CDR2 YFSETQ. The CDR3 spells CASSPIGGDGYTF.

The CDR3 region is CASSSWTGIYEQYF. This chain links TRBV7-9 with TRBJ2-7; TCRdb names TRBD1, which stays unverified in the absence of DNA. Looked up from germline, CDR1 is SEHNR and CDR2 is FQNEAQ (reference sequence). The CDR3 totals 14 residues.

The gene calls are TRBV13 and TRBJ1-1; the TCRdb call, TRBD1, lacks DNA for checking. Germline-derived CDR1 and CDR2 are PRHDT and FYEKMQ (reference sequence). The CDR3 loop spans 14 amino acids. Here the CDR3 reads CASSLGLGGTEAFF.

The chain uses TRBV28 and TRBJ2-7; TCRdb picks TRBD1, but there is no DNA to check that call. The CDR3 is made up of 15 amino acids. The germline gives CDR1 MDHEN, CDR2 SYDVKM. This CDR3 reads CASSFRGQTAYEQYF.